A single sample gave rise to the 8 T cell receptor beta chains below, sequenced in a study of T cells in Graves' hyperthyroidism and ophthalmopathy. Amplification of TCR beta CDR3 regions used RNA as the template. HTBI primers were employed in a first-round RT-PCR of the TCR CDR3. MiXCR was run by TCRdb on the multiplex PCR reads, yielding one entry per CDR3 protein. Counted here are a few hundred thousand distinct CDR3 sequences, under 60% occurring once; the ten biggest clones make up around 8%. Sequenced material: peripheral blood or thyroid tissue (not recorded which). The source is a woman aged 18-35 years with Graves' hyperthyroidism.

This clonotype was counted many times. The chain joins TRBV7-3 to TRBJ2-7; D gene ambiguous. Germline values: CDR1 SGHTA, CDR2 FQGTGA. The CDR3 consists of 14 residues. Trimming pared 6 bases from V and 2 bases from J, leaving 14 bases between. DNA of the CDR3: TGTGCCAGCAGTCCGACCGGGTCGCCCTACGAGCAGTACTTC. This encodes CASSPTGSPYEQYF.

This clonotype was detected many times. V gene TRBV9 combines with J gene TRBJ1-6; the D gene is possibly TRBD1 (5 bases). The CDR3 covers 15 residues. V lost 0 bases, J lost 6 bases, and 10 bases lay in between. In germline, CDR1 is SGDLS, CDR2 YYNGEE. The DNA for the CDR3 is TGTGCCAGCAGCGTAGAGCCAGGGATTAATTCACCCCTCCACTTT. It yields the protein CASSVEPGINSPLHF.

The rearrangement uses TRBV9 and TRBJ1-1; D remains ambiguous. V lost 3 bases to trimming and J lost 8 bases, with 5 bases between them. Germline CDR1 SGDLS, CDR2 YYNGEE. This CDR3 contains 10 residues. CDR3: CASSAGEAFF. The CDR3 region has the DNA TGTGCCAGCAGCGCGGGAGAAGCTTTCTTT.

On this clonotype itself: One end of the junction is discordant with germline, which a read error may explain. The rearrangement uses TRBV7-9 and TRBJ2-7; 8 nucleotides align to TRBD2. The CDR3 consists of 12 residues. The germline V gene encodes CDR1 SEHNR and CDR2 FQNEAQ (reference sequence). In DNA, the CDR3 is TGTGCCGTTAGCGGGGCCTCCGACGAGCAGTACTTC. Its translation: CAVSGASDEQYF.

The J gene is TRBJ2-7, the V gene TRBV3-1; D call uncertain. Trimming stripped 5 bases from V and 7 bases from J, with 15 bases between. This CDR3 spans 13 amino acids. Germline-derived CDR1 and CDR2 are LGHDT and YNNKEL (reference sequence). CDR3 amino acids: CASSFVGPREQYF. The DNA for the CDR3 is TGTGCCAGCAGCTTCGTGGGCCCCAGGGAGCAGTACTTC.

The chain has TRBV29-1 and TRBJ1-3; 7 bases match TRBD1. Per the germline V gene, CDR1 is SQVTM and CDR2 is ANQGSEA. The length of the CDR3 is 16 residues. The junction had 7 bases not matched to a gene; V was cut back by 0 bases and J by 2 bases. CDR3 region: CSVEDRRQGPGNTIYF. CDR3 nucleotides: TGCAGCGTTGAAGATCGTAGACAGGGACCTGGAAACACCATATATTTT.

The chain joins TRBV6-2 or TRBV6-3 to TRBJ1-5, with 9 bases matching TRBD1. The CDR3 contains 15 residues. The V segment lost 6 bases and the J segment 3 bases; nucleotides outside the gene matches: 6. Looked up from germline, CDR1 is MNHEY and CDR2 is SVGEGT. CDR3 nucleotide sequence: TGTGCCAGCAGACCTGGACAGGGGTCCAATCAGCCCCAGCATTTT. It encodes CASRPGQGSNQPQHF.

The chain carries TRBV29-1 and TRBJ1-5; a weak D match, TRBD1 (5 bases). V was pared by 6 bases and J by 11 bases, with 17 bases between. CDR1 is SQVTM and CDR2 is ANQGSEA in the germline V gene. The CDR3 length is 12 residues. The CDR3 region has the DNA TGCAGCGTCTCCCTCAGACAGACGGCCCAGCATTTT. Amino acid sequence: CSVSLRQTAQHF.